This is a list of T cell receptor beta chains from one sample in a study of CD8+ T cells in alopecia areata. The data were produced by immunoSEQ multiplex PCR, yet TCRdb's version contains in-frame clones alone and is incomplete. The table shows more than 100,000 clones, with around 60% occurring only once. Sequences were derived from CD4+ T cells sorted from blood, sampled at week 0. The source is a human donor with alopecia areata. The CDR3 runs from the conserved cysteine through the conserved F or W. A D gene is named only where the DNA matches it firmly. Rows may omit the clone size; those that give it use once, few, many or a size class.

clone_size: NA
cdr3_length: 15
d_call: TRBD2
j_call: TRBJ2-5
v_call: TRBV4-2
cdr3_aa: CASSPSGGARETQYF
cdr3_nt: TGTGCCAGCAGTCCGAGCGGGGGGGCTCGAGAGACCCAGTACTTC

clone_size: few
cdr3_length: 13
d_call: NA
j_call: TRBJ1-2
v_call: TRBV30
cdr3_aa: CAWSLGDNYGYTF
cdr3_nt: TGTGCCTGGAGCCTCGGGGATAACTATGGCTACACCTTC

clone_size: NA
cdr3_length: 13
d_call: TRBD1
j_call: TRBJ2-7
v_call: TRBV2
cdr3_aa: CASRGTGFYEQYF
cdr3_nt: TGTGCCAGTAGGGGGACAGGATTTTACGAGCAGTACTTC

clone_size: NA
cdr3_length: 13
d_call: NA
j_call: TRBJ1-1
v_call: TRBV30
cdr3_aa: CAWRSHRNTEAFF
cdr3_nt: TGTGCCTGGAGGTCTCACAGGAACACTGAAGCTTTCTTT

clone_size: NA
cdr3_length: 16
d_call: NA
j_call: TRBJ2-7
v_call: TRBV6-5
cdr3_aa: CASSYSLEIPHYEQYF
cdr3_nt: TGTGCCAGCAGTTACTCCCTGGAGATTCCACATTACGAGCAGTACTTC

clone_size: once
cdr3_length: 14
d_call: NA
j_call: TRBJ2-7
v_call: TRBV15
cdr3_aa: CATSRRGDLREQYF
cdr3_nt: TGTGCCACCAGCAGGAGGGGCGATCTTCGGGAGCAGTACTTC

clone_size: few
cdr3_length: 12
d_call: NA
j_call: TRBJ1-5
v_call: TRBV29-1
cdr3_aa: CSVLEQGGPQHF
cdr3_nt: TGCAGCGTTCTCGAACAGGGAGGACCCCAGCATTTT

clone_size: NA
cdr3_length: 13
d_call: NA
j_call: TRBJ2-5
v_call: TRBV19
cdr3_aa: CASSTGIQETQYF
cdr3_nt: TGTGCCAGTAGTACAGGGATTCAAGAGACCCAGTACTTC

clone_size: NA
cdr3_length: 15
d_call: NA
j_call: TRBJ2-1
v_call: TRBV6-6
cdr3_aa: CASSRGPDGSGEQFF
cdr3_nt: TGTGCCAGCAGCCGCGGACCGGACGGTTCCGGGGAGCAGTTCTTC

clone_size: NA
cdr3_length: 15
d_call: NA
j_call: TRBJ2-3
v_call: TRBV4-1
cdr3_aa: CASSQASRSVDTQYF
cdr3_nt: TGCGCCAGCAGCCAAGCCTCAAGGTCCGTGGATACGCAGTATTTT

clone_size: NA
cdr3_length: 16
d_call: NA
j_call: TRBJ2-3
v_call: TRBV10-3
cdr3_aa: CATEKVAGRYTDTQYF
cdr3_nt: TGTGCCACCGAGAAAGTAGCTGGACGGTACACAGATACGCAGTATTTT

clone_size: few
cdr3_length: 11
d_call: NA
j_call: TRBJ1-2
v_call: TRBV28
cdr3_aa: CASSTEQGYTF
cdr3_nt: TGTGCCAGCAGTACGGAGCAGGGCTACACCTTC

clone_size: NA
cdr3_length: 11
d_call: NA
j_call: TRBJ1-1
v_call: TRBV5-1
cdr3_aa: CASSIGSRAFF
cdr3_nt: TGCGCCAGCAGCATTGGGTCGAGAGCTTTCTTT

clone_size: few
cdr3_length: 12
d_call: NA
j_call: TRBJ2-7
v_call: TRBV29-1
cdr3_aa: CSVARDGYEQYF
cdr3_nt: TGCAGCGTAGCTCGGGACGGCTACGAGCAGTACTTC

clone_size: NA
cdr3_length: 14
d_call: NA
j_call: TRBJ2-1
v_call: TRBV6-5
cdr3_aa: CASSYSGGRNEQFF
cdr3_nt: TGTGCCAGCAGTTACTCGGGGGGCCGGAATGAGCAGTTCTTC

clone_size: NA
cdr3_length: 16
d_call: TRBD1
j_call: TRBJ1-2
v_call: TRBV5-1
cdr3_aa: CASSTGTGGIFYGYTF
cdr3_nt: TGCGCCAGCAGTACCGGGACAGGGGGAATCTTCTATGGCTACACCTTC

clone_size: NA
cdr3_length: 14
d_call: NA
j_call: TRBJ1-1
v_call: TRBV19
cdr3_aa: CASSPLGANTEAFF
cdr3_nt: TGTGCCAGTAGCCCGCTGGGGGCAAACACTGAAGCTTTCTTT

clone_size: NA
cdr3_length: 16
d_call: TRBD2
j_call: TRBJ2-1
v_call: TRBV11-3
cdr3_aa: CASSLRGGRVNNEQFF
cdr3_nt: TGTGCCAGCAGCTTACGGGGGGGACGAGTGAACAATGAGCAGTTCTTC

clone_size: NA
cdr3_length: 15
d_call: TRBD2
j_call: TRBJ2-1
v_call: TRBV9
cdr3_aa: CASSVEAGGVNEQFF
cdr3_nt: TGTGCCAGCAGCGTAGAGGCGGGAGGGGTCAATGAGCAGTTCTTC

clone_size: NA
cdr3_length: 15
d_call: TRBD2
j_call: TRBJ2-1
v_call: TRBV27
cdr3_aa: CASRTAGGAHNEQFF
cdr3_nt: TGTGCCAGCAGAACAGCGGGAGGGGCCCACAATGAGCAGTTCTTC

clone_size: NA
cdr3_length: 15
d_call: NA
j_call: TRBJ1-3
v_call: TRBV23-1
cdr3_aa: CASSHPGGSGNTIYF
cdr3_nt: TGCGCCAGCAGTCACCCAGGCGGCTCTGGAAACACCATATATTTT

clone_size: once
cdr3_length: 14
d_call: TRBD1
j_call: TRBJ1-1
v_call: TRBV6-5
cdr3_aa: CASSSPGQGEEAFF
cdr3_nt: TGTGCCAGCAGTTCACCAGGACAGGGTGAAGAAGCTTTCTTT

clone_size: NA
cdr3_length: 15
d_call: NA
j_call: TRBJ2-6
v_call: TRBV27
cdr3_aa: CASSSEGSGANVLTF
cdr3_nt: TGTGCCAGCAGTTCAGAAGGCTCTGGGGCCAACGTCCTGACTTTC

clone_size: few
cdr3_length: 15
d_call: NA
j_call: TRBJ1-3
v_call: TRBV5-6
cdr3_aa: CASSLTGAPGNTIYF
cdr3_nt: TGTGCCAGCAGCTTGACGGGGGCGCCAGGAAACACCATATATTTT

clone_size: NA
cdr3_length: 13
d_call: NA
j_call: TRBJ1-5
v_call: TRBV7-9
cdr3_aa: CASRSSLNQPQHF
cdr3_nt: TGTGCCAGCAGGTCCAGCTTAAATCAGCCCCAGCATTTT

clone_size: NA
cdr3_length: 15
d_call: TRBD2
j_call: TRBJ2-2
v_call: TRBV5-1
cdr3_aa: CASSFGSGVGGELFF
cdr3_nt: TGCGCCAGCAGCTTCGGTAGCGGGGTTGGCGGGGAGCTGTTTTTT

clone_size: NA
cdr3_length: 14
d_call: TRBD2
j_call: TRBJ2-1
v_call: TRBV29-1
cdr3_aa: CSVGVAGDYNEQFF
cdr3_nt: TGCAGCGTGGGGGTAGCGGGGGATTACAATGAGCAGTTCTTC

clone_size: NA
cdr3_length: 13
d_call: NA
j_call: TRBJ1-2
v_call: TRBV2
cdr3_aa: CASSETSSNGYTF
cdr3_nt: TGTGCCAGCAGTGAAACCAGTTCGAATGGCTACACCTTC

clone_size: NA
cdr3_length: 13
d_call: TRBD1
j_call: TRBJ2-5
v_call: TRBV2
cdr3_aa: CASSGGQGETQYF
cdr3_nt: TGTGCCAGCAGTGGGGGACAGGGAGAGACCCAGTACTTC

clone_size: NA
cdr3_length: 14
d_call: NA
j_call: TRBJ2-7
v_call: TRBV9
cdr3_aa: CASSVGLDFYEQYF
cdr3_nt: TGTGCCAGCAGCGTAGGACTAGATTTTTACGAGCAGTACTTC

clone_size: NA
cdr3_length: 13
d_call: NA
j_call: TRBJ1-1
v_call: TRBV19
cdr3_aa: CASRWGERAEAFF
cdr3_nt: TGTGCCAGTAGATGGGGAGAGAGGGCTGAAGCTTTCTTT

clone_size: few
cdr3_length: 17
d_call: TRBD2
j_call: TRBJ2-5
v_call: TRBV5-1
cdr3_aa: CASSLVATSGGQETQYF
cdr3_nt: TGCGCCAGCAGCTTGGTGGCGACTAGCGGGGGGCAAGAGACCCAGTACTTC

clone_size: NA
cdr3_length: 14
d_call: NA
j_call: TRBJ1-1
v_call: TRBV5-1
cdr3_aa: CASSLGQGGTEAFF
cdr3_nt: TGCGCCAGCAGCTTGGGTCAGGGCGGCACTGAAGCTTTCTTT

clone_size: NA
cdr3_length: 13
d_call: TRBD1
j_call: TRBJ2-7
v_call: TRBV29-1
cdr3_aa: CSVGGQGNYEQYF
cdr3_nt: TGCAGCGTTGGGGGACAGGGAAACTACGAGCAGTACTTC

clone_size: few
cdr3_length: 13
d_call: NA
j_call: TRBJ1-3
v_call: TRBV29-1
cdr3_aa: CSVELGRGNTIYF
cdr3_nt: TGCAGCGTTGAATTGGGGAGAGGAAACACCATATATTTT

clone_size: NA
cdr3_length: 11
d_call: NA
j_call: TRBJ2-5
v_call: TRBV5-6
cdr3_aa: CASSLAETQYF
cdr3_nt: TGTGCCAGCAGCTTGGCCGAGACCCAGTACTTC

clone_size: NA
cdr3_length: 13
d_call: TRBD1
j_call: TRBJ1-2
v_call: TRBV10-3
cdr3_aa: CAITVGQDYGYTF
cdr3_nt: TGTGCCATCACCGTTGGACAGGACTATGGCTACACCTTC

clone_size: NA
cdr3_length: 13
d_call: NA
j_call: TRBJ1-2
v_call: TRBV13
cdr3_aa: CASSLVVGGGYTF
cdr3_nt: TGTGCCAGCAGCTTAGTTGTCGGGGGTGGCTACACCTTC

clone_size: NA
cdr3_length: 14
d_call: NA
j_call: TRBJ2-5
v_call: TRBV5-5
cdr3_aa: CASSLVRGQETQYF
cdr3_nt: TGTGCCAGCAGCTTGGTCCGGGGCCAAGAGACCCAGTACTTC

clone_size: NA
cdr3_length: 12
d_call: NA
j_call: TRBJ2-3
v_call: TRBV7-2
cdr3_aa: CASKRTTDTQYF
cdr3_nt: TGTGCCAGCAAACGCACCACAGATACGCAGTATTTT

clone_size: few
cdr3_length: 14
d_call: TRBD1
j_call: TRBJ2-2
v_call: TRBV7-2
cdr3_aa: CASSFQGAGGELFF
cdr3_nt: TGTGCCAGCAGCTTTCAGGGGGCGGGCGGGGAGCTGTTTTTT

clone_size: NA
cdr3_length: 12
d_call: NA
j_call: TRBJ1-2
v_call: TRBV29-1
cdr3_aa: CSVETQGLGYTF
cdr3_nt: TGCAGCGTTGAGACACAGGGACTTGGCTACACCTTC

clone_size: NA
cdr3_length: 13
d_call: NA
j_call: TRBJ1-1
v_call: TRBV7-9
cdr3_aa: CASSLAQDTEAFF
cdr3_nt: TGTGCCAGCAGCTTAGCCCAGGACACTGAAGCTTTCTTT

clone_size: few
cdr3_length: 17
d_call: TRBD1
j_call: TRBJ2-7
v_call: TRBV7-9
cdr3_aa: CASSTHTGDRGKYEQYF
cdr3_nt: TGTGCCAGCAGCACGCACACCGGGGACAGGGGGAAATACGAGCAGTACTTC

clone_size: NA
cdr3_length: 15
d_call: NA
j_call: TRBJ2-7
v_call: TRBV6-1
cdr3_aa: CASSEGPGVSYEQYF
cdr3_nt: TGTGCCAGCAGTGAAGGTCCGGGGGTTAGTTACGAGCAGTACTTC

clone_size: NA
cdr3_length: 15
d_call: TRBD2
j_call: TRBJ2-4
v_call: TRBV18
cdr3_aa: CASSTFLEGGNIQYF
cdr3_nt: TGTGCCAGCTCAACCTTTCTTGAGGGAGGGAACATTCAGTACTTC